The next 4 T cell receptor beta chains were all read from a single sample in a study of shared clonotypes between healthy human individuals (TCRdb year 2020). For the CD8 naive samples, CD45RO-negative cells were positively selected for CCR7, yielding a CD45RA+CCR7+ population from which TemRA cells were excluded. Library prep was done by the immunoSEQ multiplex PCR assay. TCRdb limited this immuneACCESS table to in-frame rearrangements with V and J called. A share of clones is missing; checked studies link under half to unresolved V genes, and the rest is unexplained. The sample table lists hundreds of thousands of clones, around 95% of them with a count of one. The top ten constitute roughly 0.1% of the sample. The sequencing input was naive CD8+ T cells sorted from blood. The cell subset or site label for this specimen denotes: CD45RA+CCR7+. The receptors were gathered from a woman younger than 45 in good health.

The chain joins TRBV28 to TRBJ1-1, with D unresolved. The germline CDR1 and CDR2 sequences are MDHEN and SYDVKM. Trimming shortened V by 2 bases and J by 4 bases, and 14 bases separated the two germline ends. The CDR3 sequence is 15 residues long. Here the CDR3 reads CASSLGISGVTEAFF. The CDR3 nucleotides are TGTGCCAGCAGTTTAGGTATCTCAGGAGTCACTGAAGCTTTCTTT.

The CDR3 spells CASSLSGTGTGWDEQFF. CDR3 sequence (DNA): TGCGCCAGCAGCTTGTCGGGAACCGGGACAGGGTGGGATGAGCAGTTCTTC. This rearrangement joins TRBV5-1 to TRBJ2-1; 9 bases are a match to TRBD1. Trimming removed 1 base from V and 8 bases from J; junction bases left unmatched: 13. Germline CDR1 and CDR2: SGHRS and YFSETQ. The CDR3 has 17 amino acids. Full variable domain (remainder filled in from reference TRBV5-1 and TRBJ2-1): KAGVTQTPRYLIKTRGQQVTLSCSPISGHRSVSWYQQTPGQGLQFLFEYFSETQRNKGNFPGRFSGRQFSNSRSEMNVSTLELGDSALYLCASSLSGTGTGWDEQFFGPGTRLTVL.

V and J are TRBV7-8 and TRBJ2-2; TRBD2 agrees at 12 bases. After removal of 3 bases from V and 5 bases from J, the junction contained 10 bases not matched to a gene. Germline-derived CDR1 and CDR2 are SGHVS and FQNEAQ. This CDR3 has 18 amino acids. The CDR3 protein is CASSFGLAGNPRTGELFF. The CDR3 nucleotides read TGTGCCAGCAGCTTCGGACTAGCGGGGAACCCAAGAACCGGGGAGCTGTTTTTT.

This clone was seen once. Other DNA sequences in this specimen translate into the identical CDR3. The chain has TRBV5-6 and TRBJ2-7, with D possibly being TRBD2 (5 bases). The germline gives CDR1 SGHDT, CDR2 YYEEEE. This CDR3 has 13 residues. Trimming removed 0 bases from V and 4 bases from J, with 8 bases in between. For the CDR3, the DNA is TGTGCCAGCAGCTTGGGGTCGGGGTACGAGCAGTACTTC. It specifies CASSLGSGYEQYF. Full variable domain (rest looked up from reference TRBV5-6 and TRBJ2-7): DAGVTQSPTHLIKTRGQQVTLRCSPKSGHDTVSWYQQALGQGPQFIFQYYEEEERQRGNFPDRFSGHQFPNYSSELNVNALLLGDSALYLCASSLGSGYEQYFGPGTRLTVT.